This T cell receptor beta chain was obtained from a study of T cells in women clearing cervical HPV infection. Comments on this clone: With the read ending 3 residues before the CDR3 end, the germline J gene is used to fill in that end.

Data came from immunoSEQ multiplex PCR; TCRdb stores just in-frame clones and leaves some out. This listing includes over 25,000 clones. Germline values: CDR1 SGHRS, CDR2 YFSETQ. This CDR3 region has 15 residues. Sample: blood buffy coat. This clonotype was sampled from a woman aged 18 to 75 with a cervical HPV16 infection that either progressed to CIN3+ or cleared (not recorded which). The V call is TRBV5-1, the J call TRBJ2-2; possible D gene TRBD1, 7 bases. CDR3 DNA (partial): TGCGCCAGCAGCTTAGGGGGGACAGAGAATTCACCG. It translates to CASSLGGTENSP. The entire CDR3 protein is CASSLGGTENSPLFF.